This T cell receptor (beta chain) originates from a study of shared clonotypes between healthy human individuals. General study results and limits: Naive subsets, compared against memory subsets, generally had larger estimated richness values. The study found about 5.1% of naive CD4 clonotypes shared across a handful of donors.

As for this clone: Its antigen is as yet unknown.

This CDR3 is built from 14 residues. The V and J ends lost 1 base and 7 bases respectively, with 13 bases between them. The germline V gene encodes CDR1 MGHRA and CDR2 YSYEKL. Profiled with immunoSEQ multiplex PCR; TCRdb holds only in-frame clones, not every one. This sample has millions of clones, with 95% found just once. This TCR was sampled from a man aged 18 to 30 in good health. The specimen sequenced was naive CD4+ T cells sorted from blood. Subset given: CD45RA+ positively selected. This sequence joins TRBV4-1 and TRBJ1-2; perhaps TRBD1 as D (6 bases). The CDR3 protein is CASSQVGGQGGYTF. The CDR3 DNA sequence: TGCGCCAGCAGCCAAGTTGGGGGGCAGGGTGGCTACACCTTC.